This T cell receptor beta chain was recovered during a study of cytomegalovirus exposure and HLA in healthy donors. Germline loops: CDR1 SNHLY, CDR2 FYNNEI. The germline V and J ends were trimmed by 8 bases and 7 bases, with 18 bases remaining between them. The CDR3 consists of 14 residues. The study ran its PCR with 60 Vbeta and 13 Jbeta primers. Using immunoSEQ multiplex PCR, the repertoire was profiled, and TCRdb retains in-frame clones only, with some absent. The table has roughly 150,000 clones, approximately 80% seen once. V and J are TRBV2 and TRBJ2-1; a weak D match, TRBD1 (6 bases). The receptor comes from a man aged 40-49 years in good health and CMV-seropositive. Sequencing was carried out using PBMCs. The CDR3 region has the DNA TGTGCCAGCCACCAGGCAGGGGCCTCAAATGAGCAGTTCTTC. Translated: CASHQAGASNEQFF.